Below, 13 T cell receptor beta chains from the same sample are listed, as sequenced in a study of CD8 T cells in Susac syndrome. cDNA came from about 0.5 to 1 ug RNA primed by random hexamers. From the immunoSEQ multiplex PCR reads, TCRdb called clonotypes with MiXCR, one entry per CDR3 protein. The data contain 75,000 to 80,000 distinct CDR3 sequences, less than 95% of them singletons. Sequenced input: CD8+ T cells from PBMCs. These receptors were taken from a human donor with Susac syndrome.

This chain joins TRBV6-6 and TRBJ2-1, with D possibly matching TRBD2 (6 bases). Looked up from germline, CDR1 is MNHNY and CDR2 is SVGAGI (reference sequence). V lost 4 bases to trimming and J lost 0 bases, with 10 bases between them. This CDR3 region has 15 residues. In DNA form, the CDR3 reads TGTGCCAGCAGTTGGGACTCGAGCTCCTACAATGAGCAGTTCTTC. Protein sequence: CASSWDSSSYNEQFF.

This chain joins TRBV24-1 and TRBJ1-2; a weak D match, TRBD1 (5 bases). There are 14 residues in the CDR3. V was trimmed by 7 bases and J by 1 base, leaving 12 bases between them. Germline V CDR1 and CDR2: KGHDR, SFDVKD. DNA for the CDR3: TGTGCCACCAGCACGGGACGATATAACTATGGCTACACCTTC. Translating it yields CATSTGRYNYGYTF.

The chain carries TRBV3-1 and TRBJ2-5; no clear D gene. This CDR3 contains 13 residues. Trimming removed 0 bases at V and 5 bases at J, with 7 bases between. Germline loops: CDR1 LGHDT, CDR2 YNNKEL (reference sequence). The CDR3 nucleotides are TGTGCCAGCAGCCAAGATGGAACGGAGACCCAGTACTTC. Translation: CASSQDGTETQYF.

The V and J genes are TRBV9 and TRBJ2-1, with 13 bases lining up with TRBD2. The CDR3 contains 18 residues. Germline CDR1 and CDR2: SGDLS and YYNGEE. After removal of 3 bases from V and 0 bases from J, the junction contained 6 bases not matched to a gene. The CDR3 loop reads CASSDRTSGGSSYNEQFF. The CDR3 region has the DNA TGTGCCAGCAGCGATCGGACTAGCGGGGGATCCTCCTACAATGAGCAGTTCTTC.

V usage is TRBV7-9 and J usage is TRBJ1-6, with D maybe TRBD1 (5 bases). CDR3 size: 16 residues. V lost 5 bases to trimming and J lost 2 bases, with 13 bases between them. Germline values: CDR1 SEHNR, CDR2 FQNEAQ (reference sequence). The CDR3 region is CASSRGGMTYNSPLHF. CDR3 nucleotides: TGTGCCAGCAGCCGTGGGGGGATGACCTATAATTCACCCCTCCACTTT.

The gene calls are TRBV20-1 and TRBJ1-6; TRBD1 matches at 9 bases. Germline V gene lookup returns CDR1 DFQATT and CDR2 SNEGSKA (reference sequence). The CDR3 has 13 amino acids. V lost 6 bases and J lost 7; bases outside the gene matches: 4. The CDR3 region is CSARDRENSPLHF. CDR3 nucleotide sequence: TGCAGTGCCAGGGACAGGGAAAATTCACCCCTCCACTTT.

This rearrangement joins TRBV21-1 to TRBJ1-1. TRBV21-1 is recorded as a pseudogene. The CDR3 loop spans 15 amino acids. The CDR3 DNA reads TGTGCCAGCAGCAAAGCTGTGCGGAGGAACACTGAAGCTTTCTTT. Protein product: CASSKAVRRNTEAFF.

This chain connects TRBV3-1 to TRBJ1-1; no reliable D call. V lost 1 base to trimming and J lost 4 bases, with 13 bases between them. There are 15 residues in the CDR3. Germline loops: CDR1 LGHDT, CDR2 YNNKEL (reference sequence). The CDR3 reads CASSQVEAAGTEAFF. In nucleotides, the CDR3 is TGTGCCAGCAGCCAAGTCGAGGCAGCCGGCACTGAAGCTTTCTTT.

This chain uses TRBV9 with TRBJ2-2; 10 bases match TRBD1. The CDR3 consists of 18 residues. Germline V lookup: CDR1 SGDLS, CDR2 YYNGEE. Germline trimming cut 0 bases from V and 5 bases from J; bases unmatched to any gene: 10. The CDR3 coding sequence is TGTGCCAGCAGCGTAGCGGGCCCCGGGACAGGGGCTACCGGGGAGCTGTTTTTT. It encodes CASSVAGPGTGATGELFF.

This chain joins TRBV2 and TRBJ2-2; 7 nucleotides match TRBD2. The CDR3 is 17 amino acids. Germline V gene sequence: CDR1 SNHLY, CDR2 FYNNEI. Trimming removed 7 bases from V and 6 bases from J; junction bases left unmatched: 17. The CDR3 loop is CASTGTAGVSISGELFF. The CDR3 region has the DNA TGTGCCAGCACTGGTACGGCGGGAGTCAGTATCTCCGGGGAGCTGTTTTTT.

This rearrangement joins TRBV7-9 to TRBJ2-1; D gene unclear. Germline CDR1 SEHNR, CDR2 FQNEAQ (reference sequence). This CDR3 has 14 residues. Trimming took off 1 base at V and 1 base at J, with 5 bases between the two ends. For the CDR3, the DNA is TGTGCCAGCAGCTTAGTTGCATCCTACAATGAGCAGTTCTTC. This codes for CASSLVASYNEQFF. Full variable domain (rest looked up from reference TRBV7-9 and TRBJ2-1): DTGVSQNPRHKITKRGQNVTFRCDPISEHNRLYWYRQTLGQGPEFLTYFQNEAQLEKSRLLSDRFSAERPKGSFSTLEIQRTEQGDSAMYLCASSLVASYNEQFFGPGTRLTVL.

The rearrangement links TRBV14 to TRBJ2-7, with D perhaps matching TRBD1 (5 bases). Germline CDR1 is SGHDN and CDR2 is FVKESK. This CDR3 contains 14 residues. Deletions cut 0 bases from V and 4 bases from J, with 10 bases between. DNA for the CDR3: TGTGCCAGCAGCCAAGATCTCCAGGGTTACGAGCAGTACTTC. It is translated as CASSQDLQGYEQYF.

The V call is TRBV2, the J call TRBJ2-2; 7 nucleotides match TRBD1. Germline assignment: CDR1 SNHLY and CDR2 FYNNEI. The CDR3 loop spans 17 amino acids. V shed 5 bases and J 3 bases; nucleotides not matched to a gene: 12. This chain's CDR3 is CASSPGTVNFDTGELFF. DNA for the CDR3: TGTGCCAGCAGTCCCGGGACAGTTAATTTTGACACCGGGGAGCTGTTTTTT.